This is a list of T cell receptor beta chains from one sample in a study of cytomegalovirus exposure and HLA in healthy donors. The protocol was immunoSEQ multiplex PCR, while the TCRdb copy is restricted to in-frame clones and leaves out a portion. The top ten hold 3% to 4.5% of the sample, which has about 120,000 clones, about three quarters seen once. Sequencing was performed on PBMCs. All receptors derive from a man between 25 and 39 years old in good health and CMV-seronegative. Each CDR3 is given with its conserved first and last residue. A D gene is named only where the DNA matches it firmly. Only part of the rows carry a size: once, few, many, or a class if the clone is expanded.

j_gene	abundance	d_gene	v_gene	CDR3nt	CDR3aa
TRBJ2-3	.	.	TRBV7-2	TGTGCCAGCAGCCCCAGGCCTGCGGGGCCCCCCGCAGATACGCAGTATTTT	CASSPRPAGPPADTQYF
TRBJ1-4	.	.	TRBV5-6	TGTGCCAGCAGCTTGACCGGGGAAAAACTGTTTTTT	CASSLTGEKLFF
TRBJ1-1	few	.	TRBV11-2	TGTGCCAGCAGCTTAGGTCCGGGGACTGAAGCTTTCTTT	CASSLGPGTEAFF
TRBJ1-4	.	.	TRBV28	TGTGCCAGCGCGATCAGGGCTACTAATGAAAAACTGTTTTTT	CASAIRATNEKLFF
TRBJ1-2	.	.	TRBV6-5	TGTGCCACGCGCAAAAAAGGGGACTACACCTTC	CATRKKGDYTF
TRBJ2-6	many	.	TRBV7-9	TGTGCCAGCAGCTTGAGTGTAGGGGCCAACGTCCTGACTTTC	CASSLSVGANVLTF
TRBJ1-5	.	TRBD1	TRBV5-8	TGTGCCAGCAGCTTGGCCGGACAGGGATATAGCAATCAGCCCCAGCATTTT	CASSLAGQGYSNQPQHF
TRBJ2-7	.	.	TRBV7-8	TGTGCCAGCAAGGGATCGGGACTCAACTACGAGCAGTACTTC	CASKGSGLNYEQYF
TRBJ1-4	.	TRBD1	TRBV28	TGTGCCAGCAGGACAGGGACGTGGGAAAAACTGTTTTTT	CASRTGTWEKLFF
TRBJ2-7	.	TRBD1	TRBV30	TGTGCCGGATTAGACAGGGCAACTGGTGAGCAGTACTTC	CAGLDRATGEQYF
TRBJ2-5	.	TRBD2	TRBV4-2	TGTGCCAGCAGCCAAGGAGAGCGGGGGGCTGGGGAGACCCAGTACTTC	CASSQGERGAGETQYF
TRBJ1-1	few	.	TRBV9	TGTGCCAGCAGCCCAGGGACACTTGAAGCTTTCTTT	CASSPGTLEAFF
TRBJ1-5	.	.	TRBV5-1	TGCGCCAGCAGCTTGGTGCCCGGGAATCAGCCCCAGCATTTT	CASSLVPGNQPQHF
TRBJ2-3	.	TRBD2	TRBV4-1	TGCGCCAGCAGCCCACAGACTAGCGGGGGGGCCACAGATACGCAGTATTTT	CASSPQTSGGATDTQYF
TRBJ2-7	.	.	TRBV5-1	TGCGCCAGCAGCTTGGGACAGTCCTCCTACGAGCAGTACTTC	CASSLGQSSYEQYF
TRBJ1-5	.	.	TRBV5-5	TGTGCCAGCAGCTTGATTATAAATCAGCCCCAGCATTTT	CASSLIINQPQHF
TRBJ1-3	.	TRBD1	TRBV28	TGTGCCAGCAGCCAACAGGGGGCTGGAAACACCATATATTTT	CASSQQGAGNTIYF
TRBJ2-1	once	.	TRBV29-1	TGCAGCGTTGCTAGGGGTGAGCAGTTCTTC	CSVARGEQFF
TRBJ1-6	few	TRBD1	TRBV27	TGTGCCAGCAGTCTCGCCGGGACAGGAGATTCACCCCTCCACTTT	CASSLAGTGDSPLHF
TRBJ2-7	few	TRBD2	TRBV5-4	TGTGCCAGCAGCATCGGGGGGGGGAGCTCCTACGAGCAGTACTTC	CASSIGGGSSYEQYF
TRBJ2-5	once	.	TRBV4-2	TGTGCCAGCAGCCAAGGTCCAGGGTTGGAGACCCAGTACTTC	CASSQGPGLETQYF
TRBJ1-1	.	TRBD1	TRBV5-1	TGCGCCAGCAGCATGGGGACAGGGAACACTGAAGCTTTCTTT	CASSMGTGNTEAFF
TRBJ1-2	.	.	TRBV28	TGTGCCAGCAGTTTGGTCCGCGGCGGAATCGATCCTGGCTACACCTTC	CASSLVRGGIDPGYTF
TRBJ1-6	.	.	TRBV2	TGTGCCAGCGGGGCAGGGGAGGGACGCTCCTATAATTCACCCCTCCACTTT	CASGAGEGRSYNSPLHF
TRBJ2-7	few	.	TRBV25-1	TGTGCCAGCAGACTGGGGGGATCCTACGAGCAGTACTTC	CASRLGGSYEQYF
TRBJ2-3	.	.	TRBV9	TGTGCCAGCAGCGTAGAGGCGGCGACGGGCACAGATACGCAGTATTTT	CASSVEAATGTDTQYF
TRBJ1-5	.	TRBD1	TRBV19	TGTGCCAGTAGTCGGACAGGGCTCAATCAGCCCCAGCATTTT	CASSRTGLNQPQHF
TRBJ2-7	.	TRBD2	TRBV4-3	TGCGCCAGCAGCCAAAGACTGGCGGGGGATGTCGAGCAGTACTTC	CASSQRLAGDVEQYF
TRBJ1-2	.	TRBD1	TRBV28	TGTGCCAGTCAAACAGGGGGTCAATATGGCTACACCTTC	CASQTGGQYGYTF
TRBJ1-1	.	.	TRBV7-8	TGTGCCAGCAGCTTAGCGAGGACTCTGAGGGACACTGAAGCTTTCTTT	CASSLARTLRDTEAFF
TRBJ2-3	.	.	TRBV7-3	TGTGCCAGCAGCTTATCAGGGGCAGATACGCAGTATTTT	CASSLSGADTQYF
TRBJ2-7	.	.	TRBV29-1	TGCAGCGTTCCCGATGGGGGGAACGAGCAGTACTTC	CSVPDGGNEQYF
TRBJ2-5	.	TRBD2	TRBV7-3	TGTGCCAGCAGCCGAAGCGGGGAAGAGACCCAGTACTTC	CASSRSGEETQYF
TRBJ2-6	.	TRBD2	TRBV5-4	TGTGCCAGCAGCGCCGGGACTAGCGGGTTAAGTGGCAACGTCCTGACTTTC	CASSAGTSGLSGNVLTF
TRBJ1-3	.	.	TRBV19	TGTGCCAGTAACCTGCAGGCCTCCTCTGGAAACACCATATATTTT	CASNLQASSGNTIYF
TRBJ2-3	few	.	TRBV6-6	TGTGCCAGCAGGCGACTATCAGCAGATACGCAGTATTTT	CASRRLSADTQYF
TRBJ1-1	.	.	TRBV11-2	TGTGCCAGCAGCTTACAGGGTAGGAACACTGAAGCTTTCTTT	CASSLQGRNTEAFF
TRBJ2-7	.	TRBD2	TRBV4-1	TGCGCCAGCAGCCAAGGCGGGGGGACCGAGCAGTACTTC	CASSQGGGTEQYF
TRBJ2-4	.	TRBD1	TRBV6-5	TGTGCCAGCAGTTTGCCCACAGGGGGAGACATTCAGTACTTC	CASSLPTGGDIQYF
TRBJ2-7	once	TRBD2	TRBV30	TGTGCCTGGACCCGGAGTAGCGGGGCCTACGAGCAGTACTTC	CAWTRSSGAYEQYF
TRBJ1-2	once	.	TRBV2	TGTGCCAGCATCCGAACGGGGGGGCCCTATGGCTACACCTTC	CASIRTGGPYGYTF
TRBJ2-7	.	.	TRBV29-1	TGCAGCGTTGAAACCCCGACGGGGTCAAGCTCCTACGAGCAGTACTTC	CSVETPTGSSSYEQYF
TRBJ2-3	.	TRBD2	TRBV7-2	TGTGCCAGCAGCTTTGGTGCTAGCGGGGGGGGAAATACGCAGTATTTT	CASSFGASGGGNTQYF
TRBJ1-2	.	.	TRBV29-1	TGCAGCGTCCCAGGGGTAAACTATGGCTACACCTTC	CSVPGVNYGYTF
TRBJ1-1	.	.	TRBV5-6	TGTGCCAGCAGCTTGTTCATTCTTTCAAGGGGAGCTTTCTTT	CASSLFILSRGAFF
TRBJ2-1	.	.	TRBV6-4	TGTGCCAGCAGTGGTGAAGTGGGGCCGTACAATGAGCAGTTCTTC	CASSGEVGPYNEQFF
TRBJ2-5	few	.	TRBV28	TGTGCCAGCAGTCTAAGGACAAGAGAGACCCAGTACTTC	CASSLRTRETQYF
TRBJ1-1	.	TRBD1	TRBV6-5	TGTGCCAGCAGACTTACGGGACAGGGAGGTACTGAAGCTTTCTTT	CASRLTGQGGTEAFF
TRBJ1-4	few	TRBD1	TRBV5-1	TGCGCCAGCAGCTTCGGGACAGCAACTAATGAAAAACTGTTTTTT	CASSFGTATNEKLFF
TRBJ2-3	.	.	TRBV2	TGTGCCAACGACGGAGGGGCAGAAGGCACAGATACGCAGTATTTT	CANDGGAEGTDTQYF
TRBJ1-1	.	.	TRBV7-6	TGTGCCAGCAGCTTAGCGCCTGACAGGTTGTGGAAGGACACTGAAGCTTTCTTT	CASSLAPDRLWKDTEAFF
TRBJ1-1	few	.	TRBV15	TGTGCCACCAGCAGAGGGGGGGTAAGGGGCACTGAAGCTTTCTTT	CATSRGGVRGTEAFF
TRBJ2-5	few	.	TRBV10-3	TGTGCCATCAGTGTCCGGGATGAAGAGACCCAGTACTTC	CAISVRDEETQYF
TRBJ1-2	.	.	TRBV6-5	TGTGCCAGCAGTTACTCGAGAGACAACCCAACTGGCTACACCTTC	CASSYSRDNPTGYTF
TRBJ2-1	.	TRBD2	TRBV27	TGTGCCAGCAGTTGGAGGCAGCGGGGGGGGCGGGCCAATGAGCAGTTCTTC	CASSWRQRGGRANEQFF
TRBJ2-1	.	TRBD2	TRBV10-3	TGTGCCATCAGGCCTAGCGGGGGCCTCTCCTACAATGAGCAGTTCTTC	CAIRPSGGLSYNEQFF
TRBJ2-7	.	.	TRBV6-5	TGTGCCAGCAGTGTCGACAGGTATCTCTACGAGCAGTACTTC	CASSVDRYLYEQYF